This T cell receptor beta chain is from a study of cytomegalovirus exposure and HLA in healthy donors. Study in general: Earlier, about 179 million T cells were analyzed, and 90 million to 120 million unique TCR beta sequences were found among them.

Study-wide points: Cytomegalovirus-associated status was assigned to some 160 TCR beta chains. The majority of TCR sequences were rare, yet some public TCRs appeared in many donors.

For this clone: What it binds is not known.

Trimming pared 5 bases from V and 8 bases from J, leaving 21 bases between. The CDR3 is 15 residues long. CDR1 is SGHTA and CDR2 is FQGTGA in the germline V gene. With 60 Vbeta and 13 Jbeta primers, the PCR was carried out. The method was immunoSEQ multiplex PCR; TCRdb's version includes in-frame clones alone and lacks a portion of them. The sample contains about 160,000 clones, roughly 80% of which appear only once. Each of the donors was a healthy bone marrow donor. The source of this sequence is a girl aged 5-17 years in good health and CMV-seropositive. J is TRBJ1-2 and V is TRBV7-3; D remains ambiguous. The sequenced sample was PBMCs. CDR3: CASSPQSTLPIGYTF. The CDR3 DNA reads as TGTGCCAGCAGCCCACAGAGTACCCTTCCTATAGGCTACACCTTC.